What follows is one T cell receptor beta chain and its context. Within the sample, other DNA sequences also encode this same CDR3. Per the original data handling: Researchers report that nucleated cell counts were estimated from reference gene primer amplification. Profiling relied on immunoSEQ multiplex PCR, and the TCRdb table lists in-frame clones only, not all of them. V and J calls and clone size are as listed in that table; D and trimming were resolved from the DNA. The table shows about 80,000 clones, with around 79% occurring only once. The entry originates in a study of blood T cell repertoires in COVID-19. Study-wide background: Material from acute and convalescent COVID-19 was sourced from the United States, Italy and Spain. PBMCs, B-cell-depleted T cells, or T cells were the source of the cDNA or gDNA that made up the material.

This clonotype was obtained from a man in his fifties or sixties with active or convalescent COVID-19. The sequenced sample was peripheral blood.

The CDR3 sequence: CASSLGGGYGYTF. The CDR3 bases are TGTGCCAGCAGTTTAGGAGGGGGCTATGGCTACACCTTC. V is TRBV12-3 or TRBV12-4 and J is TRBJ1-2; D might be TRBD1 (6 bases). This CDR3 has 13 amino acids. Trimming pared 1 base from V and 4 bases from J, leaving 7 bases between.